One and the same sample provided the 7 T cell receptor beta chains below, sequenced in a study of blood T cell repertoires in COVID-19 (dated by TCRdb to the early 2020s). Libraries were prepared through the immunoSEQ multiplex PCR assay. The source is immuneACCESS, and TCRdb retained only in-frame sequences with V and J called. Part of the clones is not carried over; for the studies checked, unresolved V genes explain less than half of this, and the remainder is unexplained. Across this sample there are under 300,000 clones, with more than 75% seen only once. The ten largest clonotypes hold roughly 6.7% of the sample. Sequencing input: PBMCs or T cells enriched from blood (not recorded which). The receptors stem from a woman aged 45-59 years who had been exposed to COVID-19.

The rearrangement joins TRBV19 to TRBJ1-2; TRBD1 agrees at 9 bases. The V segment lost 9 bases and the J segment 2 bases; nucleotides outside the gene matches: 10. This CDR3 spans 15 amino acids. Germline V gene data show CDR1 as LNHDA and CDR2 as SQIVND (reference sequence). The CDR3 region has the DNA TGTGCCAGCAGGACTGGGACAGGGAGCAACTATGGCTACACCTTC. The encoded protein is CASRTGTGSNYGYTF. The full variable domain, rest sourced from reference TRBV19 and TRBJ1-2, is DGGITQSPKYLFRKEGQNVTLSCEQNLNHDAMYWYRQDPGQGLRLIYYSQIVNDFQKGDIAEGYSVSREKKESFPLTVTSAQKNPTAFYLCASRTGTGSNYGYTFGSGTRLTVV.

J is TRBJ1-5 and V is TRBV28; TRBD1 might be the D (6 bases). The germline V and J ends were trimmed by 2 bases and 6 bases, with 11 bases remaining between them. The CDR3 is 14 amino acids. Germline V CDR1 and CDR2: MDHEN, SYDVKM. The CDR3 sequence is CASSLPGDFQPQHF. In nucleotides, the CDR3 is TGTGCCAGCAGTTTACCAGGGGATTTTCAGCCCCAGCATTTT.

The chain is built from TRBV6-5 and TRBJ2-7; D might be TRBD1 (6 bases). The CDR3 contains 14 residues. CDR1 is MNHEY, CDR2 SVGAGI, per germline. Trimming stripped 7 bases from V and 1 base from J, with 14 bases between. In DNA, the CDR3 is TGTGCCAGCACCTACGGGGACATTTCCTACGAGCAGTACTTC. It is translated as CASTYGDISYEQYF.

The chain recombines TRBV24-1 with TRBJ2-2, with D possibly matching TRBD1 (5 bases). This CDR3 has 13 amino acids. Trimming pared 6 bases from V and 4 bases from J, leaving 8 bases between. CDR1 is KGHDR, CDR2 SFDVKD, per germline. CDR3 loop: CATSYQGTGELFF. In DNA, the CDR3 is TGTGCCACCAGTTATCAGGGCACCGGGGAGCTGTTTTTT.

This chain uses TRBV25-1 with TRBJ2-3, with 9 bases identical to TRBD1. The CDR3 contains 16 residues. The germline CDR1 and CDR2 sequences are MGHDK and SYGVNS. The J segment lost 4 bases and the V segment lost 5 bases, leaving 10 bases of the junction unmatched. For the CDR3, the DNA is TGTGCCAGCAGTCTTGGGGGGACAGGGAGGTCAGATACGCAGTATTTT. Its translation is CASSLGGTGRSDTQYF. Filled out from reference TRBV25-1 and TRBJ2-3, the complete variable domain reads EADIYQTPRYLVIGTGKKITLECSQTMGHDKMYWYQQDPGMELHLIHYSYGVNSTEKGDLSSESTVSRIRTEHFPLTLESARPSHTSQYLCASSLGGTGRSDTQYFGPGTRLTVL.

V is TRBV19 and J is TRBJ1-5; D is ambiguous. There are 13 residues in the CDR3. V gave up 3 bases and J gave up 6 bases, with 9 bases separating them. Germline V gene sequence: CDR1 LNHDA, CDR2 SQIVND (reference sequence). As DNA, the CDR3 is TGTGCCAGTAGTATTGGGCCGGCTCAGCCCCAGCATTTT. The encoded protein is CASSIGPAQPQHF.

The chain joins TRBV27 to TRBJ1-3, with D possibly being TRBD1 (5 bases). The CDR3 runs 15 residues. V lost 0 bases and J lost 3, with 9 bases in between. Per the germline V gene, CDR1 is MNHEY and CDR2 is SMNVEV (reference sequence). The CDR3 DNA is TGTGCCAGCAGTTTATCGGGGGGGGTTGGAAACACCATATATTTT. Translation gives CASSLSGGVGNTIYF.